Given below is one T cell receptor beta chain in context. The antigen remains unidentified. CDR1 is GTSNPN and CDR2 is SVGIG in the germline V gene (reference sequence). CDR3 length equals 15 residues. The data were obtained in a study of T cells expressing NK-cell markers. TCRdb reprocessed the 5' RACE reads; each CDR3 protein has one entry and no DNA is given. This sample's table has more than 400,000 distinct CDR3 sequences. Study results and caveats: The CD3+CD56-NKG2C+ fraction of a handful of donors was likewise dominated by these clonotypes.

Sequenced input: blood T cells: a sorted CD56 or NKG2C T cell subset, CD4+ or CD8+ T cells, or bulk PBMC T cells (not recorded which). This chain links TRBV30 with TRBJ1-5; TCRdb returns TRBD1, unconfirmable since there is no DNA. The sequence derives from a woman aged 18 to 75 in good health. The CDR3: CAWSLGQGPHQPQHF.